This entry describes one T cell receptor beta chain. These data belong to a study of blood T cell repertoires in COVID-19. Study details: Samples representing acute and convalescent COVID-19 were sourced from the United States, Italy and Spain. Nucleic acid was either cDNA or gDNA, and it came from T cells, B-cell-depleted T cells, or PBMCs.

In the study's own analysis: Using reference gene primer amplification, nucleated cell counts were estimated. The assay was immunoSEQ multiplex PCR, and TCRdb's table has in-frame clones only and misses some. Clonal size and the V and J genes are those of that table, whereas D and trimming came from the DNA. The sample yields about 220,000 clones, under 90% seen once. The CDR3 totals 13 residues. The germline V and J ends were trimmed by 5 bases and 7 bases, with 15 bases remaining between them. Germline values: CDR1 MDHEN, CDR2 SYDVKM. The sequence derives from a young man with active or convalescent COVID-19. The sample taken for sequencing was peripheral blood. The rearrangement links TRBV28 to TRBJ2-7; maybe TRBD2 (7 bases). This CDR3 reads CASSENREGEQYF. The CDR3 DNA reads as TGTGCCAGCAGTGAAAACAGGGAGGGGGAGCAGTACTTC.